This T cell receptor beta chain was recovered during a study of T cells expressing NK-cell markers (TCRdb year 2020). Regarding the study in general: In sorted CD3+CD56+NKG2C+, CD3+CD56+NKG2C- and CD3+CD56-NKG2C+ T-cell subsets from 8 or 9 donors, TCR beta-chain repertoires were profiled. Of the eight sequenced donors, seven were found to be HCMV-seropositive and one was found to be HCMV-seronegative. All eight donors whose samples were sequenced were randomly selected healthy volunteers, three of them men and five women. Libraries were sequenced as 2 x 150 bp reads on Illumina HiSeq 2000/2500, MiSeq or NextSeq. Results and caveats for the whole study, not just this receptor: Those dominant clonotypes were again the most abundant among CD3+CD56-NKG2C+ cells in a few donors, at roughly 25-65%. In six donors, the dominant CD3+CD56+NKG2C+ clonotypes were among the top 10 CD8+ clonotypes and accounted for 1.0-7.0% of CD8+ T cells. Whether the expanded NKG2C-expressing T cell clones were specific for HCMV antigens remained unclear.

To determine HCMV serostatus, a commercial ELISA kit was used to detect HCMV-specific IgG in serum. Peripheral blood mononuclear cells were isolated from blood by Ficoll density gradient centrifugation. A remark on this clonotype: There is no known antigen for this receptor.

The reads were generated on an Illumina HiSeq 2000. TCR beta cDNA libraries were prepared using 5'RACE template switching, which introduced a universal primer site and unique molecular identifiers. cDNA synthesis was primed from the TCR beta constant segment, followed by two successive PCR amplification steps. The paper's processing steps were these. MIGEC was used to demultiplex reads and group the reads by UMI, and MiTCR was used to assemble and quantify clonotypes. To exclude erroneous sequences, any TCR cDNA sequence not supported by at least two reads was discarded. The tcR package was used for downstream repertoire analysis, and clonotypes were matched across fractions by CDR3 nucleotide sequence plus V segment. Antigen specificity was annotated against VDJdb with VDJmatch, allowing one amino acid substitution in CDR3. The reads were reprocessed in TCRdb, with one entry per CDR3 protein sequence and no accompanying DNA. The V and J calls were determined by TCRdb, not by the authors. This sample's table lists 400,000 or so distinct CDR3 sequences. Around 10% of the sample is held by the ten biggest clonotypes.

CDR1 is given as ENHRY and CDR2 as SYGVKD, both from the germline V gene. The CDR3 runs 16 amino acids, cysteine and phenylalanine included. The DNA is not on file. The chain links TRBV10-3 with TRBJ2-2; TCRdb selects TRBD2, and the lack of DNA leaves this call unchecked. Material for sequencing was blood T cells: a sorted CD56 or NKG2C T cell subset, CD4+ or CD8+ T cells, or bulk PBMC T cells (not recorded which). The sequence derives from a woman between 45 and 65 years old in good health. Donor details come from another sample of the same person, matched by shared clones. CDR3 loop: CAIRSSGRSNTGELFF.